Sequencing of this T cell receptor beta chain was carried out in a study of blood T cell repertoires in COVID-19. About the research overall: The samples span acute and convalescent COVID-19 from the United States, Italy and Spain. T cells, B-cell-depleted T cells, or PBMCs supplied cDNA or gDNA.

V was trimmed by 3 bases and J by 0 bases, leaving 6 bases between them. The germline V gene has CDR1 SNHLY and CDR2 FYNNEI. The CDR3 contains 14 residues. This clone was picked up one time. As handled by the study authors: Amplification of reference gene primers provided the estimated nucleated cell counts. The data were produced by immunoSEQ multiplex PCR, yet TCRdb's version contains in-frame clones alone and is incomplete. V and J calls and clone size come straight from that table; D and trimming were deduced from the DNA. The sample comprises 55,000 to 70,000 clones, around 83% of which are singletons, and over 4% rests with the top ten.

The rearrangement uses TRBV2 and TRBJ2-1; no clear D gene. This TCR was sampled from a man between 45 and 60 years old with acute or convalescent COVID-19. The sample was peripheral blood. CDR3 sequence: CASSEGSSYNEQFF. The CDR3 coding sequence is TGTGCCAGCAGTGAGGGCAGCTCCTACAATGAGCAGTTCTTC.